This T cell receptor beta chain was recorded in a study of quantifying T cell responses using KT2 cells. Study-level background: Reverse transcription used primers in the TCR alpha and beta constant regions. The second PCR ran as a qPCR until a predetermined fluorescence threshold was reached.

The sample is PBMC spiked with counted cells of clone KT2. Different KT2-to-PBMC ratios were created with a constant PBMC count. Study outcomes and limitations: Counts of KT2 alpha and beta sequences rose linearly with the number of KT2 cells added.

The V gene's germline CDR1 is LGHDT and CDR2 YNNKEL (reference sequence). The CDR3 runs 12 residues. The V end lost 4 bases, the J end lost 10 bases, and 11 bases lay between the germline ends. Each cDNA got a UMI-containing oligo ligated at its 3' end. First-round PCR used about 4 cycles and beta primers RC1.1 and RC1.2 covering TRBC1 and TRBC2. TCRdb recomputed calls from the UMI-ligation and nested PCR reads with MiXCR, one row per CDR3 protein. Of 52,000 or so distinct CDR3 sequences in the sample, about 12% are singletons; the top ten hold around a tenth. Comments on this clonotype: As yet, its antigen is unknown.

What was sequenced was PBMCs spiked with cells of the T cell clone KT2. The TCR was taken from a human donor. The rearrangement joins TRBV3-1 to TRBJ2-1; tentatively, D is TRBD1 (5 bases). DNA for the CDR3: TGTGCCAGCAGCCCCGCCCAGGGAGAGCAGTTCTTC. Translating gives CASSPAQGEQFF.